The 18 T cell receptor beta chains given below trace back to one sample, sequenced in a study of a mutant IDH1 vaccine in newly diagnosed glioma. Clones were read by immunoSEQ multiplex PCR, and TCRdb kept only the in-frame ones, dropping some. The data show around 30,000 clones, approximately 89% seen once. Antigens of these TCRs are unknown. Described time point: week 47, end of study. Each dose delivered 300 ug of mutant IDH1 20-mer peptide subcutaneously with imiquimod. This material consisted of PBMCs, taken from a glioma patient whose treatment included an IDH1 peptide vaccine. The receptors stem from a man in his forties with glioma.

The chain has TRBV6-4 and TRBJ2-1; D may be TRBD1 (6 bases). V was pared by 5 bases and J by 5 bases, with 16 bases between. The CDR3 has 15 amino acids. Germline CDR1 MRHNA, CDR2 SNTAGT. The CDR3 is CASSRDRLGNNEQFF. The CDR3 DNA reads TGTGCCAGCAGTCGCGACAGGCTGGGGAACAATGAGCAGTTCTTC.

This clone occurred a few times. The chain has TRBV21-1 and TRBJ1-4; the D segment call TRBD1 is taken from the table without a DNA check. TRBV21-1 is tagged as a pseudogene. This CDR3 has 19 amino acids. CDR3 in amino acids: CASSNPQTGTGLRGEKLFF. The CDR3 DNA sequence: TGTGCCAGCAGCAACCCTCAGACAGGGACGGGTTTGAGGGGTGAAAAACTGTTTTTT.

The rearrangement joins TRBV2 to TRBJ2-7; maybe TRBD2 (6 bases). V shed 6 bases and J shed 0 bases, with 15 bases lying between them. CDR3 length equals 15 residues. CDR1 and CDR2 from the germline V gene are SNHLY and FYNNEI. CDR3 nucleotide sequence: TGTGCCAGCAGGGGCGGGACGGTTAGCTCCTACGAGCAGTACTTC. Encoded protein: CASRGGTVSSYEQYF.

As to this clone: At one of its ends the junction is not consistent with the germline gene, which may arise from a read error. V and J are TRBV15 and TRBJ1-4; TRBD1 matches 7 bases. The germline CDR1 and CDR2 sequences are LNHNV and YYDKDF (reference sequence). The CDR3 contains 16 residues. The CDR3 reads CAASRGTGTANEKLFF. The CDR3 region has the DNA TGTGCCGCCAGCAGGGGAACCGGGACAGCAAATGAAAAACTGTTTTTT.

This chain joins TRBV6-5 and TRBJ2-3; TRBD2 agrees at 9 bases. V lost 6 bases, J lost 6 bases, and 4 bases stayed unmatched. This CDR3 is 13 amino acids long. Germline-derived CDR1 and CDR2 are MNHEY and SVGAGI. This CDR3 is CASRLAGIDTQYF. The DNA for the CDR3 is TGTGCCAGCAGGCTAGCGGGGATTGATACGCAGTATTTT.

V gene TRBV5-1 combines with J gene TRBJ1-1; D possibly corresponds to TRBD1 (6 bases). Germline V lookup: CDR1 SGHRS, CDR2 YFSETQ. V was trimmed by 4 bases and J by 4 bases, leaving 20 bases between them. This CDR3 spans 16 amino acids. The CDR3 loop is CASSPRGSGGSTEAFF. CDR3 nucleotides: TGCGCCAGCAGCCCCAGGGGTTCGGGAGGAAGCACTGAAGCTTTCTTT.

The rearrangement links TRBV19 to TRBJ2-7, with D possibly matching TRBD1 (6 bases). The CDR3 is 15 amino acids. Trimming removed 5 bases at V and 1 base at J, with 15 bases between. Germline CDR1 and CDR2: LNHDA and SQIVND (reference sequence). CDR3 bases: TGTGCCAGTAGTCCGTCGGTAGGGGGATCCTACGAGCAGTACTTC. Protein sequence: CASSPSVGGSYEQYF.

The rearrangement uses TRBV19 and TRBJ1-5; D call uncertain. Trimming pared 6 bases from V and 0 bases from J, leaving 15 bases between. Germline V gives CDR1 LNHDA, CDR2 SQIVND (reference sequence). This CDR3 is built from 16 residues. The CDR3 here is CASRTLEGTSNQPQHF. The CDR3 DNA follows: TGTGCCAGTAGGACCCTTGAGGGAACTAGCAATCAGCCCCAGCATTTT. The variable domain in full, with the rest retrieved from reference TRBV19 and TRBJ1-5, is DGGITQSPKYLFRKEGQNVTLSCEQNLNHDAMYWYRQDPGQGLRLIYYSQIVNDFQKGDIAEGYSVSREKKESFPLTVTSAQKNPTAFYLCASRTLEGTSNQPQHFGDGTRLSIL.

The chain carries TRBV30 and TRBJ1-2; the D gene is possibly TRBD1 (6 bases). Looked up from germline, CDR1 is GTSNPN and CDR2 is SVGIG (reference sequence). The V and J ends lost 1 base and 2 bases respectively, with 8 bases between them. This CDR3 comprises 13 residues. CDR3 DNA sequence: TGTGCCTGGAGTGGCGGGGGCAACTATGGCTACACCTTC. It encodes CAWSGGGNYGYTF. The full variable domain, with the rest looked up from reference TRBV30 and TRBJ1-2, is SQTIHQWPATLVQPVGSPLSLECTVEGTSNPNLYWYRQAAGRGLQLLFYSVGIGQISSEVPQNLSASRPQDRQFILSSKKLLLSDSGFYLCAWSGGGNYGYTFGSGTRLTVV.

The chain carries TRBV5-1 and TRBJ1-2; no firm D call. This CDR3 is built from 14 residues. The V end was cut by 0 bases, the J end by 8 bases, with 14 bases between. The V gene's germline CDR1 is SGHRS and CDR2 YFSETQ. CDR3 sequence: CASSLESGARGYTF. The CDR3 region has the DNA TGCGCCAGCAGCTTGGAGTCGGGAGCGCGAGGCTACACCTTC.

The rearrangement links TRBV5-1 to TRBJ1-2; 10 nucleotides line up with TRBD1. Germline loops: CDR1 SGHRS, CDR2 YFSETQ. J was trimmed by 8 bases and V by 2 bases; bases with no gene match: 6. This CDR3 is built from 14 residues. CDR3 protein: CASSLWGQGSGYTF. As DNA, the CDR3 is TGCGCCAGCAGCTTATGGGGACAGGGGTCCGGCTACACCTTC. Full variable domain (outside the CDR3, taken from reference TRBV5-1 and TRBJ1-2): KAGVTQTPRYLIKTRGQQVTLSCSPISGHRSVSWYQQTPGQGLQFLFEYFSETQRNKGNFPGRFSGRQFSNSRSEMNVSTLELGDSALYLCASSLWGQGSGYTFGSGTRLTVV.

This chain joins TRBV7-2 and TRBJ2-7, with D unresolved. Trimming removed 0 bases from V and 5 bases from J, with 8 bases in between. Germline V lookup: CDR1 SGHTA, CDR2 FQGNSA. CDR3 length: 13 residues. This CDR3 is CASSLAWGHEQYF. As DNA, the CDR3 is TGTGCCAGCAGCTTAGCGTGGGGTCACGAGCAGTACTTC. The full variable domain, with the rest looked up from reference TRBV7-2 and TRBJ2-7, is GAGVSQSPSNKVTEKGKDVELRCDPISGHTALYWYRQSLGQGLEFLIYFQGNSAPDKSGLPSDRFSAERTGGSVSTLTIQRTQQEDSAVYLCASSLAWGHEQYFGPGTRLTVT.

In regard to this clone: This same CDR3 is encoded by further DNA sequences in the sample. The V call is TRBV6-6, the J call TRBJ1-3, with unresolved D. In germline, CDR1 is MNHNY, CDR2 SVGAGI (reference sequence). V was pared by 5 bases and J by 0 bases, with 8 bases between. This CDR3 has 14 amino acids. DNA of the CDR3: TGTGCCAGCAGTCGGGGATCCTCTGGAAACACCATATATTTT. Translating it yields CASSRGSSGNTIYF.

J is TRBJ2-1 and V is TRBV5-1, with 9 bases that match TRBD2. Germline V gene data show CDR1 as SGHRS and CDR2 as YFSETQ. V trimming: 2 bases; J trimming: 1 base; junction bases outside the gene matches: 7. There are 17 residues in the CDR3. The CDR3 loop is CASSFYSGSGSYNEQFF. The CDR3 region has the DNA TGCGCCAGCAGCTTTTATAGCGGGAGCGGGTCCTACAATGAGCAGTTCTTC.

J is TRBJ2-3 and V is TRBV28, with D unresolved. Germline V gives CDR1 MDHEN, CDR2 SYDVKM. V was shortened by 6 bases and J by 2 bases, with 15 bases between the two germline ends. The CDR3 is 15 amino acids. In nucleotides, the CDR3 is TGTGCCAGCAGCCTCGTCTTATCTTACACAGATACGCAGTATTTT. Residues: CASSLVLSYTDTQYF.

CDR3 bases: TGTGCCAGCATCCCCCCCGGGTCCCCTCTGCCCCAGCATTTT. Translation: CASIPPGSPLPQHF. The rearrangement links TRBV28 to TRBJ1-5; no clear D gene. Trimming pared 7 bases from V and 9 bases from J, leaving 19 bases between. The germline V gene has CDR1 MDHEN and CDR2 SYDVKM. The CDR3 contains 14 residues.

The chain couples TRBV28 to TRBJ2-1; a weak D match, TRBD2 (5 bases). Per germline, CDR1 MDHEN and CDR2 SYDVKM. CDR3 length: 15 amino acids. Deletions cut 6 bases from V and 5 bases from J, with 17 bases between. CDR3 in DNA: TGTGCCAGCAGGGATCTACTAGGAACTGACAATGAGCAGTTCTTC. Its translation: CASRDLLGTDNEQFF.

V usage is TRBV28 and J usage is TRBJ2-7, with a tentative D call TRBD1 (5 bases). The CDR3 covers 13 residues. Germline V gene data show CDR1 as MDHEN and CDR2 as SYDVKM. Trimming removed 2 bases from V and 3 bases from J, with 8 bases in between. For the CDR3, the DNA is TGTGCCAGCAGTTTAGACAGATTCTACGAGCAGTACGTC. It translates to CASSLDRFYEQYV.